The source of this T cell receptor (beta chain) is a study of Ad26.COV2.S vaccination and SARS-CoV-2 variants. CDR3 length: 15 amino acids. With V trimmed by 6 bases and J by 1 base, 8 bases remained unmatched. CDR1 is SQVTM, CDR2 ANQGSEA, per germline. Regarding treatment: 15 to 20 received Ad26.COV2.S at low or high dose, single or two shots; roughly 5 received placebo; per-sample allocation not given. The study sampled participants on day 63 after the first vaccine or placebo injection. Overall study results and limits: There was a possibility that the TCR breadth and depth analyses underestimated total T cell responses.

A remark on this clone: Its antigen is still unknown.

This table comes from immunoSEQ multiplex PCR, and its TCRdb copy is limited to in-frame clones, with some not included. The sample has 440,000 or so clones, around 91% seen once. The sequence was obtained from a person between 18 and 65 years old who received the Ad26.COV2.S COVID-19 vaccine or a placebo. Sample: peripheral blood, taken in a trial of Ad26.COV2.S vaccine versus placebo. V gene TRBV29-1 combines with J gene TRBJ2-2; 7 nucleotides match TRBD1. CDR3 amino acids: CSVGRQGGNTGELFF. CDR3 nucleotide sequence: TGCAGCGTAGGGCGACAGGGCGGGAACACCGGGGAGCTGTTTTTT.